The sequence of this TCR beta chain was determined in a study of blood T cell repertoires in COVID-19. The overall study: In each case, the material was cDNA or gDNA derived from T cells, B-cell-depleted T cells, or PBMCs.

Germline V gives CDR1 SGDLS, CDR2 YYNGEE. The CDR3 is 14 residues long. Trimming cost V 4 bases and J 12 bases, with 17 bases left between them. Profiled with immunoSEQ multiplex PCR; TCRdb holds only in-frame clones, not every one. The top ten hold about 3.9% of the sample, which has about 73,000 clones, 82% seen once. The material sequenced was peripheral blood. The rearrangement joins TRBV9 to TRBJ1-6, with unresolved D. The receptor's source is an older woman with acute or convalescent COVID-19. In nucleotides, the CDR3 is TGTGCCAGCAGCACCGGACGGGAGGTAGGACCCCTCCACTTT. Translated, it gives CASSTGREVGPLHF.